Below, 10 T cell receptor beta chains from the same sample are listed, as sequenced in a study of blood T cell repertoires in COVID-19. Sequencing was performed with immunoSEQ multiplex PCR; in TCRdb, only in-frame clones are kept and a portion is missing. The sample includes tens of thousands of clones, roughly 90% of them seen just once. Sequencing used peripheral blood. These receptors all stem from a man aged 65 to 85 with active or convalescent COVID-19.

The chain is built from TRBV30 and TRBJ1-5; 7 bases align to TRBD1. CDR3 length: 18 residues. V trimming: 2 bases; J trimming: 2 bases; junction bases outside the gene matches: 15. The germline CDR1 and CDR2 sequences are GTSNPN and SVGIG (reference sequence). The CDR3 coding sequence is TGTGCCTGGAGTCCCCCAACCCCCGACAGGGATGGCAATCAGCCCCAGCATTTT. It codes for CAWSPPTPDRDGNQPQHF. Full variable domain (outside the CDR3, taken from reference TRBV30 and TRBJ1-5): SQTIHQWPATLVQPVGSPLSLECTVEGTSNPNLYWYRQAAGRGLQLLFYSVGIGQISSEVPQNLSASRPQDRQFILSSKKLLLSDSGFYLCAWSPPTPDRDGNQPQHFGDGTRLSIL.

CDR3 sequence (DNA): TGTGCCAGCAGTTTGGGGGCCCGGCAGCAGCCCCAGCATTTT. Translation gives CASSLGARQQPQHF. V gene TRBV6-5 combines with J gene TRBJ1-5; a weak D match, TRBD1 (6 bases). Trimming cost V 4 bases and J 7 bases, with 14 bases left between them. CDR1 and CDR2 (germline): MNHEY, SVGAGI. The CDR3 covers 14 residues.

The chain employs TRBV27 and TRBJ2-5, with TRBD1 matching 9 bases. The germline gives CDR1 MNHEY, CDR2 SMNVEV (reference sequence). This CDR3 contains 14 residues. Germline trimming cut 6 bases from V and 3 bases from J; bases unmatched to any gene: 5. CDR3 in amino acids: CASRTGGGKETQYF. The CDR3 region has the DNA TGTGCCAGCAGGACAGGGGGAGGAAAAGAGACCCAGTACTTC.

V gene TRBV29-1 combines with J gene TRBJ1-2, with 7 bases that match TRBD1. This CDR3 comprises 15 residues. Unmatched junction bases numbered 6, after V lost 0 bases and J lost 2 bases. Germline CDR1 is SQVTM and CDR2 is ANQGSEA. Written as DNA, the CDR3 is TGCAGCGTTGAAGAATCGGGCAGGGGGAACTATGGCTACACCTTC. This codes for CSVEESGRGNYGYTF.

The V gene is TRBV28, the J gene TRBJ2-1; D possibly corresponds to TRBD2 (6 bases). CDR3 length: 15 residues. Trimming left V 6 bases short and J 3 bases short, with 15 bases between. The V gene's germline CDR1 is MDHEN and CDR2 SYDVKM. As DNA, the CDR3 is TGTGCCAGCAGACCGGGGACTGAGTACTACAATGAGCAGTTCTTC. It encodes CASRPGTEYYNEQFF.

The chain employs TRBV19 and TRBJ1-1, with D maybe TRBD1 (6 bases). The germline CDR1 and CDR2 sequences are LNHDA and SQIVND (reference sequence). The V gene lost 10 bases and the J gene lost 1 base, with 16 bases spanning the gap. The CDR3 has 14 residues. The CDR3, as DNA: TGTGCCACCCAAAAGGGCAGGGGGAACACTGAAGCTTTCTTT. The encoded protein is CATQKGRGNTEAFF.

This sequence joins TRBV13 and TRBJ1-1; 9 bases match TRBD1. The junction had 12 bases not matched to a gene; V was cut back by 6 bases and J by 1 base. Per germline, CDR1 PRHDT and CDR2 FYEKMQ (reference sequence). The CDR3 spans 17 residues. The CDR3 protein is CASRGTRQGGKNTEAFF. The CDR3 nucleotides read TGTGCCAGCAGGGGGACTCGACAGGGGGGAAAGAACACTGAAGCTTTCTTT.

This chain connects TRBV18 to TRBJ2-3; a possible D gene is TRBD1 (5 bases). V was cut by 4 bases and J by 3 bases, with 14 bases left in between. The CDR3 has 15 amino acids. Germline CDR1 KGHSH, CDR2 LQKENI. CDR3 amino acids: CASSQRSGMTDTQYF. The CDR3 nucleotides are TGTGCCAGCTCACAGAGATCAGGGATGACAGATACGCAGTATTTT.

The V call is TRBV3-1 (or the pseudogene TRBV3-2), the J call TRBJ2-7, with TRBD1 matching over 9 bases. Germline assignment: CDR1 LGHDT and CDR2 YNNKEL (reference sequence). The junction had 5 bases not matched to a gene; V was cut back by 4 bases and J by 1 base. The CDR3 sequence is 15 residues long. CDR3 in amino acids: CASSRRDRVSYEQYF. For the CDR3, the DNA is TGTGCCAGCAGCCGCCGGGACAGGGTTTCCTACGAGCAGTACTTC.

This chain links TRBV2 with TRBJ1-4; 12 nucleotides align to TRBD1. CDR1 SNHLY and CDR2 FYNNEI come from the germline V gene. J gave up 6 bases and V 7 bases, and 3 bases lay outside the gene matches. CDR3 length: 14 amino acids. CDR3 coding DNA: TGTGCCAGCAAGGGACAGGGGGCGGATGAAAAACTGTTTTTT. Encoded protein: CASKGQGADEKLFF.